The 2 T cell receptor beta chains listed next were all sequenced from one sample in a study of CD8+ T cells in alopecia areata. Treatment of the sample: oral pan-JAK inhibitor, 5-10 mg twice daily. Extraction of RNA preceded its reverse transcription into cDNA, which served as the sequencing template. TCRdb keeps only in-frame clones here, not all; method: immunoSEQ multiplex PCR. The sample has about 180,000 clones; 53% are singletons. Specimen: CD8+ T cells sorted from blood, collected at week 24, from a patient treated with tofacitinib. The receptors were sampled from a human donor with alopecia areata.

V and J are TRBV28 and TRBJ2-2; no definite D call. The CDR3 is 11 amino acids. Germline V gene sequence: CDR1 MDHEN, CDR2 SYDVKM. With 5 bases removed from V and 6 bases from J, the gap between germline ends came to 4 bases. The CDR3 sequence: CASSPPGELFF. CDR3 sequence (DNA): TGTGCCAGCAGTCCCCCCGGGGAGCTGTTTTTT.

This clone was detected only a few times. DNA of the CDR3: TGCAGCGTTGAACGGGGACTAGCGGGGGGGCCCCATGAGCAGTTCTTC. It is translated as CSVERGLAGGPHEQFF. The chain couples TRBV29-1 to TRBJ2-1; 16 positions match TRBD2. Trimming took 2 bases from V and 8 from J; bases not matched to a gene: 6. Per the germline V gene, CDR1 is SQVTM and CDR2 is ANQGSEA. There are 16 residues in the CDR3.